This is a list of T cell receptor beta chains from one sample in a study of low-dose radiotherapy and immunotherapy resistance in tumors. TCRdb re-analysed the reads in MiXCR, keeping a single row per CDR3 protein. The sample yields roughly 60,000 distinct CDR3 sequences, roughly a quarter seen once. Here the sequenced sample was PBMCs, taken before treatment. The receptors here all came from a male donor with prostate cancer. The CDR3 runs from the conserved cysteine through the conserved F or W. Fields, in order: clone size, V gene, CDR3 length, CDR3 protein. A clone size is listed for some rows: how often the clone was seen (once, few, many), or a class if it is expanded.

>many|TRBV9|16
CASSEGTGTGSYEQYF
>.|TRBV28|15
CASSTTSGQRYEQYF
>many|TRBV7-7|13
CASSLAANTEAFF
>many|TRBV7-6|16
CASSLVGEVSGNTIYF
>many|TRBV3-1|16
CASSQVLGGPQETQYF
>many|TRBV3-1|16
CASSHGRALAKNIQYF
>.|TRBV6-4|16
CASSERGQGAGDTQYF
>many|TRBV28|14
CASATGVRYNEQFF
>many|TRBV5-5|14
CASRWDRAGTEAFF
>many|TRBV11-2|15
CASSLDPGGAETQYF
>.|TRBV27|12
CASRIEAAGYTF
>many|TRBV6-4|14
CASSAKHGTDTQYF